These 26 T cell receptor beta chains originate from one sample sequenced in a study of Graves' ophthalmopathy and Graves' hyperthyroidism. Scientists amplified the TCR beta CDR3 regions from RNA transcripts. After a first-round RT-PCR with HTBI primers, a second-round multiplex PCR was run. Using its own MiXCR run on the multiplex PCR reads, TCRdb lists one record per CDR3 protein. The data show 560,000 or so distinct CDR3 sequences, under 45% seen once. Sequencing was done on a sample of peripheral blood or thyroid tissue (not recorded which). The receptors shown here come from an adult man with Graves' hyperthyroidism.

CDR3 sequence: CASSEGTPRGTGELFF. As DNA, the CDR3 is TGTGCCAGCAGCGAGGGAACCCCTAGAGGAACCGGGGAGCTGTTTTTT. V is TRBV5-6 and J is TRBJ2-2; D perhaps matches TRBD2 (5 bases). The germline CDR1 and CDR2 sequences are SGHDT and YYEEEE. With 4 bases removed from V and 5 bases from J, the gap between germline ends came to 18 bases. The CDR3 is 16 amino acids.

This clonotype was detected many times. V and J are TRBV10-3 and TRBJ1-3; 7 positions agree with TRBD1. This CDR3 is built from 16 residues. V dropped 2 bases and J dropped 0; count of bases not matched to a gene: 4. Germline CDR1 ENHRY, CDR2 SYGVKD. CDR3 coding DNA: TGTGCCATCAGTGAGGGGACAGTGTACTCTGGAAACACCATATATTTT. Translated, it gives CAISEGTVYSGNTIYF.

This clonotype was counted ten times or more. The chain is built from TRBV7-2 and TRBJ2-7; either TRBD1 or TRBD2 may supply D (5 bases each). CDR3 size: 15 residues. Germline V CDR1 and CDR2: SGHTA, FQGNSA. Between the trimmed V and J ends, which lost 2 bases and 0 bases, there was a span of 11 bases. CDR3 sequence reads: CASSLSWGTSYEQYF. DNA for the CDR3: TGTGCCAGCAGCTTATCGTGGGGGACCTCCTACGAGCAGTACTTC.

This clonotype appeared many times. The chain recombines TRBV11-2 with TRBJ2-7; the match to TRBD2 covers 11 bases. The V and J ends lost 3 bases and 3 bases, in that order; junction bases with no gene match: 4. This CDR3 contains 15 residues. Germline CDR1 is SGHAT and CDR2 is FQNNGV. The CDR3, as DNA: TGTGCCAGCAGCTTGAGACTAGCGGGAAACTACGAGCAGTACTTC. Its translation: CASSLRLAGNYEQYF.

Ten or more counts support this clonotype. The rearrangement uses TRBV5-8 and TRBJ2-6; perhaps TRBD1 as D (6 bases). Germline CDR1 is SGHTS and CDR2 is YDEGEE. Trimming cost V 4 bases and J 2 bases, with 7 bases left between them. This CDR3 has 14 amino acids. The DNA for the CDR3 is TGTGCCAGCAGCCACAGGGCTGGGGCCAACGTCCTGACTTTC. Protein: CASSHRAGANVLTF.

In its sample, this clonotype was seen many times. The rearrangement joins TRBV4-1 to TRBJ1-2; 8 bases align to TRBD1. Germline loops: CDR1 MGHRA, CDR2 YSYEKL. V gave up 0 bases and J gave up 3 bases; unmatched junction bases: 3. The CDR3 spans 15 residues. CDR3 region: CASSQEGQGYYGYTF. Here the CDR3 DNA reads TGCGCCAGCAGCCAAGAAGGACAGGGCTACTATGGCTACACCTTC.

This clonotype was found many times. The chain uses TRBV24-1 and TRBJ1-2; D is perhaps TRBD1 (6 bases). Germline V CDR1 and CDR2: KGHDR, SFDVKD. The CDR3 runs 15 residues. Deletions cut 3 bases from V and 4 bases from J, with 14 bases between. The CDR3 sequence is CATSDGGAPFYGYTF. For the CDR3, the DNA is TGTGCCACCAGTGATGGGGGGGCACCTTTCTATGGCTACACCTTC.

The chain employs TRBV29-1 and TRBJ2-5; no reliable D call. The CDR3 totals 11 residues. The ends were cut back, 8 bases at V and 3 bases at J, with 10 bases in the middle. Germline V CDR1 and CDR2: SQVTM, ANQGSEA. The CDR3 DNA follows: TGCAGCAGCTCACCCGAAGAGACCCAGTACTTC. Protein sequence: CSSSPEETQYF.

This clonotype came up many times. The J gene is TRBJ2-7, the V gene TRBV10-2; 9 bases are shared with TRBD1. This CDR3 region has 13 residues. V lost 7 bases to trimming and J lost 4 bases; unmatched junction nucleotides: 5. Per germline, CDR1 WSHSY and CDR2 SAAADI. CDR3 in DNA: TGCGCCAGCAAGGGACAGGGAGGGTACGAGCAGTACTTC. It encodes CASKGQGGYEQYF.

Comments on this clonotype: The final CDR3 position lacks the conserved phenylalanine or tryptophan, pointing to a likely read error. The chain links TRBV29-1 to TRBJ1-1; TRBD1 might be the D (5 bases). Trimming took 7 bases from V and 3 from J, leaving 15 bases between them. The CDR3 is 13 residues long. CDR1 and CDR2 from the germline V gene are SQVTM and ANQGSEA. Here the CDR3 reads CSGDVGVDTEAFS. Written as DNA, the CDR3 is TGCAGCGGCGACGTAGGGGTGGACACTGAAGCTTTCTCT.

This clonotype came up a few times. The genes are TRBV5-8 and TRBJ2-2; 7 nucleotides align to TRBD1. V trimming: 4 bases; J trimming: 2 bases; junction bases outside the gene matches: 11. The CDR3 spans 17 residues. Germline V lookup: CDR1 SGHTS, CDR2 YDEGEE. The CDR3, as DNA: TGTGCCAGCAGCCCGATAAGGGCAGGGGGAAACACCGGGGAGCTGTTTTTT. This sequence encodes CASSPIRAGGNTGELFF.

The chain combines TRBV4-1 with TRBJ2-7; a possible D gene is TRBD1 (6 bases). This CDR3 comprises 17 residues. In germline, CDR1 is MGHRA, CDR2 YSYEKL. Trimming left V 1 base short and J 4 bases short, with 20 bases between. This CDR3 reads CASSQVIGGRSGYEQYF. The CDR3 DNA reads as TGCGCCAGCAGCCAAGTTATAGGGGGACGGTCTGGTTACGAGCAGTACTTC.

The rearrangement uses TRBV2 and TRBJ1-4; TRBD1 agrees at 10 bases. The CDR3 consists of 15 residues. Losses at the gene ends were 4 bases for V and 4 bases for J; bases not matched to a gene: 3. Germline CDR1 is SNHLY and CDR2 is FYNNEI. In DNA form, the CDR3 reads TGTGCCAGCAGTGGGACAGGGGGTGGTAATGAAAAACTGTTTTTT. It is translated as CASSGTGGGNEKLFF.

The chain employs TRBV7-7 and TRBJ1-2, with TRBD1 identical over 8 bases. The CDR3 covers 14 residues. Germline assignment: CDR1 SSHAT and CDR2 FNYEAQ (reference sequence). CDR3 nucleotides: TGTGCTAGGGGAAGACAGGGGTTGAACTATGGCTACACCTTC. This translates into CARGRQGLNYGYTF.

The chain links TRBV5-1 to TRBJ2-7; D is unresolved. Germline V gene data show CDR1 as SGHRS and CDR2 as YFSETQ. V was pared by 0 bases and J by 0 bases, with 13 bases between. CDR3 length: 16 residues. The CDR3 protein is CASSLVSEFGSYEQYF. Here the CDR3 DNA reads TGCGCCAGCAGCTTGGTTTCCGAATTTGGCTCCTACGAGCAGTACTTC. Drawing the rest from reference TRBV5-1 and TRBJ2-7, the complete variable domain is KAGVTQTPRYLIKTRGQQVTLSCSPISGHRSVSWYQQTPGQGLQFLFEYFSETQRNKGNFPGRFSGRQFSNSRSEMNVSTLELGDSALYLCASSLVSEFGSYEQYFGPGTRLTVT.

This clonotype was counted a few times. This chain uses TRBV6-5 with TRBJ2-6, with a weak D call TRBD2 (6 bases). The CDR3 runs 20 residues. V was clipped by 5 bases and J by 0 bases, with 23 bases between them. The V gene's germline CDR1 is MNHEY and CDR2 SVGAGI. The CDR3 coding sequence is TGTGCCAGCAGTAGCCTACGACTAGTAGGCCAGAGCTCTGGGGCCAACGTCCTGACTTTC. This gives the protein CASSSLRLVGQSSGANVLTF.

There are many counts of this clonotype. The V and J genes are TRBV12-3 or TRBV12-4 and TRBJ1-6, with D possibly TRBD1 on 5 matching bases. CDR3 size: 15 residues. V lost 5 bases, J lost 6 bases, and 14 bases lay in between. The CDR3 region is CASSLGVSTNSPLHF. The CDR3 nucleotides read TGTGCCAGCAGTCTAGGGGTCTCAACTAATTCACCCCTCCACTTT.

The chain carries TRBV7-9 and TRBJ1-1; 10 bases are shared with TRBD1. Trimming at V came to 3 bases and at J to 1 base, leaving 5 bases not matched to a gene. Per germline, CDR1 SEHNR and CDR2 FQNEAQ (reference sequence). The CDR3 contains 16 residues. The CDR3 is CASSLRQGARNTEAFF. CDR3 bases: TGTGCCAGCAGCTTGCGACAGGGGGCGCGGAACACTGAAGCTTTCTTT. The full variable domain, rest sourced from reference TRBV7-9 and TRBJ1-1, is DTGVSQNPRHKITKRGQNVTFRCDPISEHNRLYWYRQTLGQGPEFLTYFQNEAQLEKSRLLSDRFSAERPKGSFSTLEIQRTEQGDSAMYLCASSLRQGARNTEAFFGQGTRLTVV.

About this clonotype itself: This may arise from a read error, as a much more abundant clone is one base away. The genes are TRBV12-3 or TRBV12-4 and TRBJ1-1, with D unclear. V lost 4 bases and J lost 0, with 9 bases in between. This CDR3 has 14 residues. The CDR3 reads CASSSSYMNTEAFF. The CDR3 DNA is TGTGCCAGCAGTTCCTCGTACATGAACACTGAAGCTTTCTTT.

V gene TRBV7-2 combines with J gene TRBJ1-6, with D unclear. Germline values: CDR1 SGHTA, CDR2 FQGNSA. V lost 2 bases and J 11 bases, leaving 25 bases between the germline ends. The CDR3 is made up of 18 amino acids. Written as DNA, the CDR3 is TGTGCCAGCAGCTTAACCAATAGCAGCCAAGGCCCCCGTGCACCCCTCCACTTT. Its translation is CASSLTNSSQGPRAPLHF.

The table lists this clonotype with a few counts. The CDR3 nucleotides read TGTGCCAGCAGCCCCTGGACTAGCGGGAACACCGGGGAGCTGTTTTTT. This gives the protein CASSPWTSGNTGELFF. The J gene is TRBJ2-2, the V gene TRBV7-2, with 10 positions matching TRBD2. In germline, CDR1 is SGHTA, CDR2 FQGNSA. The CDR3 runs to 16 residues. The junction had 4 bases not matched to a gene; V was cut back by 5 bases and J by 1 base.

CDR3 in DNA: TGCAGCGTTGACGATGGAGGCGAGCAGTTCTTC. Its protein product is CSVDDGGEQFF. This chain links TRBV29-1 with TRBJ2-7; TRBD2 might be the D (5 bases). The DNA matches TRBJ2-1 better at its end, which makes the J call doubtful. Germline CDR1 is SQVTM and CDR2 is ANQGSEA. The CDR3 contains 11 residues.

This clonotype showed up many times. The chain has TRBV20-1 and TRBJ2-7; no firm D call. V was cut by 2 bases and J by 4 bases, with 9 bases left in between. CDR3 length equals 12 residues. Germline V CDR1 and CDR2: DFQATT, SNEGSKA (reference sequence). The CDR3 reads CSARPSAYEQYF. The CDR3 DNA follows: TGCAGTGCTAGACCGTCTGCGTACGAGCAGTACTTC.

The sample holds many counts of this clonotype. The CDR3 sequence: CASIRATARNEKLFF. CDR3 coding DNA: TGTGCCAGTATAAGGGCTACAGCGAGAAATGAAAAACTGTTTTTT. The chain combines TRBV19 with TRBJ1-4, with unresolved D. Trimming shortened V by 7 bases and J by 5 bases, and 17 bases separated the two germline ends. Germline V lookup: CDR1 LNHDA, CDR2 SQIVND (reference sequence). CDR3 size: 15 residues.

This clonotype was counted at least ten times. V and J are TRBV20-1 and TRBJ1-5, with 8 bases matching TRBD1. This CDR3 has 14 amino acids. From germline, CDR1 is DFQATT and CDR2 SNEGSKA (reference sequence). The V gene end was trimmed by 5 bases and the J gene end by 7 bases; junction bases not matched to a gene: 10. The CDR3 sequence: CSAPDLDRGQPQHF. For the CDR3, the DNA is TGCAGTGCTCCAGACCTAGACAGGGGACAGCCCCAGCATTTT.

Worth noting for this clonotype: Compared with germline, one end of the junction differs, possibly owing to a read error. V is TRBV11-3 and J is TRBJ2-7; possible D gene TRBD2, 5 bases. The tail of the sequence fits TRBJ2-1 better, so the J call may be wrong. Germline CDR1 and CDR2: SGHNT and YENEEA. CDR3 length: 13 residues. The CDR3 nucleotides read TGCGCCAGCAGCCTGGACTGGGACAATGAGCAGTTCTTC. Protein product: CASSLDWDNEQFF.